The sequence of this T cell receptor (beta chain) was determined in a study of early T cells in non-severe SARS-CoV-2 infection. Looking at the study overall: Sequencing was performed on bulk RNA from unsorted whole blood, leaving chains unpaired.

With respect to this clonotype: The antigen is not known.

Notes on the study in general: Matching against VDJdb likely underestimated virus-specific expansions, favoring anti-spike CD8.

Separate cDNA molecules each had unique molecular identifiers attached to them. TCRdb reprocessed the 5' RACE reads via MiXCR and lists one record per CDR3 protein. Of around 100,000 distinct CDR3 sequences detected, over 10% appear once; the ten largest clones hold roughly 6.3%. The germline V gene encodes CDR1 DFQATT and CDR2 SNEGSKA (reference sequence). The CDR3 is 8 amino acids. Sequencing was performed on whole blood. The V call is TRBV20-1, the J call TRBJ1-1; D might be TRBD1 (6 bases). The receptor was derived from an adult who was a healthcare worker with PCR-confirmed SARS-CoV-2 infection or an uninfected control (not recorded which). The CDR3 DNA follows: TGCTTCCCCAGGGGAGCTTTCTTT. Its protein is CFPRGAFF.